The 14 T cell receptor beta chains reported below all come from one sample, sequenced in a study of shared clonotypes between healthy human individuals. Repertoires were generated with immunoSEQ multiplex PCR, while TCRdb's copy carries only in-frame clones and drops some. The sample includes about 580,000 clones, 95% to 98% of them seen just once. Naivety among CD8 cells was defined by CD45RO negativity and positive CCR7 selection, thereby excluding terminally differentiated effector memory CD45RA+ cells. Sequencing was performed on naive CD8+ T cells sorted from blood. The source of these receptors is a man aged 25-45 years in good health.

The chain joins TRBV5-1 to TRBJ2-7; 8 bases are shared with TRBD1. The CDR3 totals 15 residues. J lost 2 bases, V lost 2 bases, and 6 bases had no gene match. Per germline, CDR1 SGHRS and CDR2 YFSETQ. The CDR3 DNA reads as TGCGCCAGCAGCTTTTTAGGGGGACAGGCCTACGAGCAGTACTTC. Protein product: CASSFLGGQAYEQYF.

This sequence joins TRBV7-9 and TRBJ1-2; no clear D. The CDR3 totals 16 residues. Germline V lookup: CDR1 SEHNR, CDR2 FQNEAQ (reference sequence). The ends were cut back, 1 base at V and 0 bases at J, with 12 bases in the middle. The CDR3 loop is CASSLGADGANYGYTF. In DNA, the CDR3 is TGTGCCAGCAGCTTAGGGGCGGACGGAGCTAACTATGGCTACACCTTC.

The rearrangement links TRBV6-1 to TRBJ2-1; D is unresolved. Germline V gene data show CDR1 as MNHNS and CDR2 as SASEGT. V gave up 3 bases and J gave up 0 bases, with 9 bases separating them. This CDR3 is 15 amino acids long. CDR3 protein: CASSDRPLSYNEQFF. The CDR3 DNA reads TGTGCCAGCAGTGATAGGCCCCTCTCCTACAATGAGCAGTTCTTC.

This clone is a singleton in its sample. The CDR3 DNA sequence: TGTGCCAGTAGTACACCCCAGAAAGCGTCCCCCGCAGATACGCAGTATTTT. Translating it yields CASSTPQKASPADTQYF. V is TRBV19 and J is TRBJ2-3; unclear D gene. CDR3 length equals 17 residues. Germline V gene sequence: CDR1 LNHDA, CDR2 SQIVND (reference sequence). The ends were cut back, 4 bases at V and 4 bases at J, with 21 bases in the middle.

This clone was recorded only once. This rearrangement joins TRBV15 to TRBJ1-2; TRBD1 matches 9 bases. The V gene end was trimmed by 1 base and the J gene end by 8 bases; junction bases not matched to a gene: 8. CDR3 length equals 15 residues. CDR1 is LNHNV and CDR2 is YYDKDF in the germline V gene (reference sequence). The CDR3 coding sequence is TGTGCCACCAGCAGAGTAGGGGGACAGGGAAGCGGCTACACCTTC. As protein: CATSRVGGQGSGYTF.

The chain joins TRBV10-2 to TRBJ2-7, with 10 bases matching TRBD1. With V trimmed by 6 bases and J by 2 bases, 4 bases remained unmatched. There are 14 residues in the CDR3. CDR1 and CDR2 from the germline V gene are WSHSY and SAAADI. The CDR3 loop is CASRWTGGTYEQYF. Here the CDR3 DNA reads TGCGCCAGCAGGTGGACAGGGGGGACCTACGAGCAGTACTTC.

The rearrangement links TRBV7-9 to TRBJ2-5, with TRBD1 matching 12 bases. Losses at the gene ends were 5 bases for V and 4 bases for J; bases not matched to a gene: 5. Germline V gene sequence: CDR1 SEHNR, CDR2 FQNEAQ (reference sequence). This CDR3 has 15 amino acids. Here the CDR3 DNA reads TGTGCCAGCAGCCCAGGGACAGGGGGCCTAGAGACCCAGTACTTC. As protein: CASSPGTGGLETQYF.

The gene calls are TRBV7-9 and TRBJ2-7; D tentatively reads TRBD1 or TRBD2 (5 bases each). Trimming cost V 6 bases and J 7 bases, with 19 bases left between them. The CDR3 runs 14 residues. Germline V gives CDR1 SEHNR, CDR2 FQNEAQ (reference sequence). CDR3: CASSFAQGAFEQYF. The CDR3 DNA is TGTGCCAGCAGTTTCGCCCAGGGAGCTTTTGAGCAGTACTTC.

V gene TRBV7-9 combines with J gene TRBJ1-2; D is perhaps TRBD1 (5 bases). This CDR3 spans 14 amino acids. V dropped 2 bases and J dropped 4 bases, with 11 bases sitting between them. The germline V gene encodes CDR1 SEHNR and CDR2 FQNEAQ (reference sequence). CDR3 DNA: TGTGCCAGCAGCTTACTCGGGGGAGTCTATGGCTACACCTTC. Translation gives CASSLLGGVYGYTF.

V and J are TRBV27 and TRBJ2-1; D gene ambiguous. With 4 bases removed from V and 8 bases from J, the gap between germline ends came to 15 bases. Germline V gene lookup returns CDR1 MNHEY and CDR2 SMNVEV (reference sequence). This CDR3 contains 14 residues. The CDR3 sequence: CASSWASSGDEQFF. The CDR3 bases are TGTGCCAGCAGTTGGGCTTCTAGTGGCGATGAGCAGTTCTTC.

This clone was seen just once. This chain links TRBV18 with TRBJ2-7; 7 bases agree with TRBD1. Germline CDR1 is KGHSH and CDR2 is LQKENI. J was trimmed by 1 base and V by 3 bases; bases with no gene match: 3. The CDR3 consists of 14 residues. CDR3 sequence: CASSPPRGSYEQYF. CDR3 DNA sequence: TGTGCCAGCTCACCTCCCAGGGGGTCCTACGAGCAGTACTTC.

The chain recombines TRBV29-1 with TRBJ1-5; no reliable D call. V lost 4 bases and J lost 5, with 9 bases in between. Per the germline V gene, CDR1 is SQVTM and CDR2 is ANQGSEA. The CDR3 has 12 residues. CDR3 loop: CSVANGDQPQHF. The CDR3 nucleotides read TGCAGCGTTGCGAATGGGGATCAGCCCCAGCATTTT. The variable domain in full, completed from reference TRBV29-1 and TRBJ1-5, reads SAVISQKPSRDICQRGTSLTIQCQVDSQVTMMFWYRQQPGQSLTLIATANQGSEATYESGFVIDKFPISRPNLTFSTLTVSNMSPEDSSIYLCSVANGDQPQHFGDGTRLSIL.

The genes are TRBV7-9 and TRBJ2-5; TRBD1 agrees at 7 bases. This CDR3 has 16 amino acids. From germline, CDR1 is SEHNR and CDR2 FQNEAQ (reference sequence). V lost 7 bases to trimming and J lost 3 bases; unmatched junction nucleotides: 14. The CDR3 loop is CASIDEQGVREETQYF. In DNA, the CDR3 is TGTGCCAGCATCGATGAGCAGGGGGTCCGTGAAGAGACCCAGTACTTC. The full variable domain, completed using reference TRBV7-9 and TRBJ2-5, is DTGVSQNPRHKITKRGQNVTFRCDPISEHNRLYWYRQTLGQGPEFLTYFQNEAQLEKSRLLSDRFSAERPKGSFSTLEIQRTEQGDSAMYLCASIDEQGVREETQYFGPGTRLLVL.

The chain carries TRBV11-3 and TRBJ2-2; 7 bases agree with TRBD1. The ends lost 5 bases at V and 1 base at J; junction bases unmatched: 13. In germline, CDR1 is SGHNT, CDR2 YENEEA. The CDR3 is 18 amino acids. The CDR3 spells CASSPRTGTAVNTGELFF. CDR3 sequence (DNA): TGTGCCAGCAGCCCACGGACCGGGACAGCAGTGAACACCGGGGAGCTGTTTTTT.